Listed below are T cell receptor beta chains from one sample, sequenced in a study of monozygotic twins with inflammatory bowel disease. With the 5' RACE reads reprocessed, TCRdb shows one record per CDR3 protein and no DNA. The clone table shows fewer than 110,000 distinct CDR3 sequences, with the ten largest holding 1.5% to 2%. Sequencing was carried out using blood. These TCRs come from a human donor with ulcerative colitis or Crohn's disease, or a healthy co-twin of an affected twin (not recorded which). Both conserved end residues are part of each CDR3.

j_call v_call cdr3_aa
TRBJ2-7 TRBV29-1 CSVEATVTGGSYEQYF
TRBJ1-2 TRBV11-2 CASSVSRVRGYGYTF
TRBJ2-1 TRBV18 CASSQTGTRFLEQFF
TRBJ2-1 TRBV20-1 CSAMGGASGRTYLLNEQFF
TRBJ1-1 TRBV6-2/TRBV6-3 CASSLRTGFSEAFF
TRBJ1-6 TRBV5-1 CASSRTEDSPLHF
TRBJ2-6 TRBV10-3 CAISEVTAGANVLTF
TRBJ2-7 TRBV10-3 CAAVVMAIYEQYF
TRBJ1-3 TRBV20-1 CSAPVGGTGNTIYF
TRBJ1-1 TRBV28 CASSFPGRANTEAFF
TRBJ2-1 TRBV5-1 CASSLFSSSYNEQFF
TRBJ2-7 TRBV2 CASSEYPAEQYF
TRBJ2-5 TRBV28 CASSFSPTAPGQEKETQYF
TRBJ1-5 TRBV3-1 CASSQVGQPQHF
TRBJ2-1 TRBV20-1 CGSPGGGSYNEQFF
TRBJ2-1 TRBV10-1 CATKGVGYNEQFF
TRBJ2-6 TRBV5-5 CASSKEHGANVLTF
TRBJ2-7 TRBV4-2 CASSPMTGTSGSSSSYEQYF
TRBJ2-1 TRBV5-1 CASSWQGYNEQFF
TRBJ1-2 TRBV18 CASSLTGDGYTF
TRBJ2-1 TRBV5-1 CASSSREGSAFNEQFF
TRBJ2-1 TRBV7-6 CASSLAAGSGEQFF
TRBJ2-7 TRBV19 CASSIRDRTYEQYF
TRBJ2-7 TRBV12-3/TRBV12-4 CASSFGTRTQGGTYEQYF
TRBJ2-2 TRBV24-1 CATSGGRSTGELFF
TRBJ1-6 TRBV20-1 CSAIGGDILFNSPLHF
TRBJ2-7 TRBV10-3 CAISDTYEQYF
TRBJ1-1 TRBV12-3/TRBV12-4 CASRLGGTPNTEAFF
TRBJ2-7 TRBV20-1 CSARDLVGYEQYF
TRBJ2-3 TRBV5-1 CASSLDPRDTQYF
TRBJ2-2 TRBV3-1 CASSQGGVRFGELFF
TRBJ2-7 TRBV12-3/TRBV12-4 CASSPRQGPYEQYF
TRBJ1-2 TRBV5-4 CASSLESTYLGNAF
TRBJ2-7 TRBV7-2 CASSLGGARYEQYF
TRBJ2-1 TRBV7-2 CASSLSTGVGGSYNEQFF
TRBJ2-2 TRBV7-3 CASSLVGQTNTGELFF
TRBJ2-7 TRBV7-2 CASSSETGQEIYEQYF
TRBJ2-2 TRBV5-1 CASSLVTATQGELFF
TRBJ2-6 TRBV10-3 CAISPGANVLTF
TRBJ2-7 TRBV7-2 CASSSRGRRGYEQYF
TRBJ1-2 TRBV7-9 CASSSDLRRRHGYTF
TRBJ2-7 TRBV20-1 CSAGLTGVLSYEQYF
TRBJ2-7 TRBV6-1 CASMSLGRSYEQYF
TRBJ2-3 TRBV10-3 CAISRDYSTDTQYF
TRBJ1-5 TRBV20-1 CSASGAWNQPQHF
TRBJ2-5 TRBV29-1 CSVAPGYQETQYF
TRBJ1-1 TRBV6-2/TRBV6-3 CASIGTGSPLEAFF
TRBJ2-1 TRBV5-6 CASSLPRRQGNEQFF
TRBJ1-2 TRBV7-2 CASSLGPVRANYGYTF
TRBJ1-5 TRBV28 CASILSIGGQPQHF
TRBJ1-3 TRBV10-3 CAISESKGIGNTIYF
TRBJ1-5 TRBV27 CASRPGQGYQPQHF
TRBJ1-3 TRBV18 CASSIGDGGNTIYF
TRBJ2-5 TRBV4-3 CASSPWGQGKTQYF